This T cell receptor (beta chain) was profiled in a study of blood T cells in healthy people across ages. Regarding the study as a whole: Across the age range, TCR beta diversity per million T cells fell in a roughly linear way.

In regard to this clonotype: Its antigen is currently unknown.

A J-beta primer mix and a sample-barcoded 5' primer were used in a second PCR of roughly 6 to 12 cycles. One entry per CDR3 protein results from TCRdb running MiXCR on the 5' RACE reads. The table has around 1,000,000 distinct CDR3 sequences, 20% to 25% seen once. CDR3 length: 14 amino acids. The germline gives CDR1 MNHEY, CDR2 SVGAGI. V was cut by 6 bases and J by 2 bases, with 12 bases left in between. These same data were also listed under a study on T cells of mothers and their children. Per that paper: Mothers gave over 8.5 million TCR beta CDR3 reads each, and children roughly 3.3 million each.

Sample: blood. This chain connects TRBV6-5 to TRBJ2-3; the D gene is possibly TRBD1 (6 bases). The sequence was collected from a girl aged 2-10 years in good health. This CDR3 is CASRQGLNTDTQYF. The CDR3 nucleotides read TGTGCCAGCAGACAGGGCCTCAACACAGATACGCAGTATTTT.